The 19 T cell receptor beta chains reported below all come from one sample, sequenced in a study of vaccination and CD4 T cells after COVID-19. The Oncomine TCR Beta short-read assay sequenced DNA from cultured CD4+ T cells. In TCRdb, the PCR reads were re-called with MiXCR into one record per CDR3 protein. The sample contains under 15,000 distinct CDR3 sequences, 45% to 65% of which appear only once. Their antigens are not known. As to treatment: approximately nine-day PBMC culture with coronavirus spike peptide pools or control peptides (ViraFEST assay). The specimen was CD4+ T cells from blood, cultured in vitro. These receptors were collected from a human donor who had recovered from COVID-19.

This clonotype was found a few times. The chain combines TRBV7-8 with TRBJ2-3; 9 bases align to TRBD1. This CDR3 has 13 amino acids. With V trimmed by 5 bases and J by 6 bases, 3 bases remained unmatched. Per the germline V gene, CDR1 is SGHVS and CDR2 is FQNEAQ. CDR3 nucleotide sequence: TGTGCCAGCAGCGGGGACAGGGAGGATACGCAGTATTTT. It is translated as CASSGDREDTQYF.

Only a few counts were recorded for this clonotype. The chain combines TRBV20-1 with TRBJ1-6, with D perhaps matching TRBD1 (6 bases). Germline-derived CDR1 and CDR2 are DFQATT and SNEGSKA (reference sequence). CDR3 length equals 14 residues. The V end was cut by 1 base, the J end by 4 bases, with 8 bases between. CDR3 amino acids: CSARAGQYNSPLHF. The CDR3, as DNA: TGCAGTGCTAGAGCTGGACAGTATAATTCACCCCTCCACTTT.

This sequence joins TRBV4-3 and TRBJ2-3; D may be TRBD2 (5 bases). This CDR3 contains 13 residues. Germline-derived CDR1 and CDR2 are LGHNA and YSLEER. The V and J ends lost 3 bases and 8 bases respectively, with 12 bases between them. The CDR3: CASSQRTEGTQYF. The CDR3 DNA reads as TGCGCCAGCAGCCAGAGGACTGAAGGTACGCAGTATTTT.

The chain recombines TRBV27 with TRBJ2-1; TRBD2 aligns across 8 bases. J was trimmed by 8 bases and V by 6 bases; bases with no gene match: 9. The CDR3 extends over 14 amino acids. CDR1 MNHEY and CDR2 SMNVEV come from the germline V gene (reference sequence). The CDR3 reads CASSTTGAGDEQFF. The DNA of the CDR3 is TGTGCCAGCAGCACTACAGGAGCGGGGGATGAGCAGTTCTTC.

This clonotype was counted only a few times. This chain links TRBV20-1 with TRBJ2-5; 7 positions match TRBD1. The germline V gene has CDR1 DFQATT and CDR2 SNEGSKA (reference sequence). Trimming at V came to 3 bases and at J to 3 bases, leaving 1 base not matched to a gene. This CDR3 has 12 residues. The CDR3 sequence: CSARDRKETQYF. DNA of the CDR3: TGCAGTGCTAGGGACAGGAAAGAGACCCAGTACTTC.

V is TRBV6-2 or TRBV6-3 and J is TRBJ1-2; TRBD1 aligns across 8 bases. The CDR3 contains 15 residues. Unmatched junction bases numbered 10, after V lost 6 bases and J lost 4 bases. CDR1 is MNHEY, CDR2 SVGEGT, per germline. CDR3 nucleotides: TGTGCCAGCAGGCGTTCAGGGGGCTTAAGCTATGGCTACACCTTC. Translation: CASRRSGGLSYGYTF.

This clonotype was found once. The chain has TRBV27 and TRBJ2-3; 10 nucleotides agree with TRBD1. The CDR3 has 15 residues. Germline V gene sequence: CDR1 MNHEY, CDR2 SMNVEV (reference sequence). The V and J ends lost 5 bases and 4 bases, in that order; junction bases with no gene match: 6. This CDR3 is CASSLDRGPSDTQYF. The CDR3 region has the DNA TGTGCCAGCAGTCTCGACAGGGGGCCTTCAGATACGCAGTATTTT.

The chain links TRBV6-1 to TRBJ1-5, with D uncertain. Germline V lookup: CDR1 MNHNS, CDR2 SASEGT. This CDR3 is built from 14 residues. The V gene lost 7 bases and the J gene lost 0 bases, with 10 bases spanning the gap. CDR3 amino acids: CASTQIASNQPQHF. In DNA, the CDR3 is TGTGCCAGCACCCAAATAGCTAGCAATCAGCCCCAGCATTTT.

The chain combines TRBV7-8 with TRBJ2-7; the match to TRBD2 covers 9 bases. V was clipped by 6 bases and J by 6 bases; unmatched bases: 9. CDR3 length equals 14 residues. Germline lookup yields CDR1 SGHVS and CDR2 FQNEAQ. The CDR3 reads CASSLIAGEGEQYF. The CDR3 DNA sequence: TGTGCCAGCAGTCTTATAGCGGGAGAAGGCGAGCAGTACTTC.

There are a few counts of this clonotype. This chain links TRBV7-2 with TRBJ1-1, with D possibly TRBD1 on 6 matching bases. Germline assignment: CDR1 SGHTA and CDR2 FQGNSA. The V end was cut by 6 bases, the J end by 0 bases, with 11 bases between. This CDR3 comprises 14 residues. The CDR3 sequence: CASRPGVLNTEAFF. CDR3 bases: TGTGCCAGCAGGCCAGGGGTTCTGAACACTGAAGCTTTCTTT.

The count of this clonotype is one. This chain links TRBV6-1 with TRBJ1-2; weak D call: TRBD1 (5 bases). Trimming removed 7 bases from V and 3 bases from J, with 27 bases in between. The germline V gene encodes CDR1 MNHNS and CDR2 SASEGT. The CDR3 length is 18 residues. The CDR3 nucleotides are TGTGCCAGCATGAGCAGAGAAGCAGGGCCCGCGGTGTACTATGGCTACACCTTC. Amino acid sequence: CASMSREAGPAVYYGYTF.

The chain uses TRBV7-8 and TRBJ2-7, with 7 bases lining up with TRBD2. V was clipped by 2 bases and J by 2 bases; unmatched bases: 18. The CDR3 length is 19 residues. Germline lookup yields CDR1 SGHVS and CDR2 FQNEAQ. Here the CDR3 reads CASSLWEGWGLAATYEQYF. CDR3 DNA sequence: TGTGCCAGCAGCTTATGGGAGGGGTGGGGTCTAGCGGCTACCTACGAGCAGTACTTC.

The chain links TRBV20-1 to TRBJ1-1, with D tentatively TRBD1 (6 bases). Trimming cost V 0 bases and J 12 bases, with 11 bases left between them. Germline CDR1 and CDR2: DFQATT and SNEGSKA (reference sequence). CDR3 length equals 11 residues. The CDR3 region has the DNA TGCAGTGCTAGAGATGAGGGGGAAACTTTCTTT. Residues: CSARDEGETFF.

The chain joins TRBV11-2 to TRBJ1-4; possible D gene TRBD1, 6 bases. Germline V CDR1 and CDR2: SGHAT, FQNNGV. Trimming left V 3 bases short and J 11 bases short, with 16 bases between. CDR3 size: 14 residues. The DNA for the CDR3 is TGTGCCAGCAGCTTCCTACGGGGGCTGGACAAACTGTTTTTT. This sequence encodes CASSFLRGLDKLFF.

The chain couples TRBV6-5 to TRBJ2-1, with TRBD2 identical over 12 bases. Trimming removed 4 bases from V and 6 bases from J; junction bases left unmatched: 4. Per the germline V gene, CDR1 is MNHEY and CDR2 is SVGAGI. This CDR3 contains 15 residues. The CDR3 here is CASSSRTSGANEQFF. CDR3 DNA sequence: TGTGCCAGCAGTTCCAGGACTAGCGGGGCCAATGAGCAGTTCTTC.

This clonotype was found once. The genes are TRBV7-6 and TRBJ1-1, with no clear D. Per the germline V gene, CDR1 is SGHVS and CDR2 is FNYEAQ. V shed 2 bases and J shed 0 bases, with 7 bases lying between them. The CDR3 loop spans 14 amino acids. CDR3 in amino acids: CASSLQTVNTEAFF. For the CDR3, the DNA is TGTGCCAGCAGCTTACAAACCGTGAACACTGAAGCTTTCTTT.

The sample holds a few counts of this clonotype. The chain recombines TRBV19 with TRBJ2-3; D not certain. The CDR3 length is 14 residues. The germline gives CDR1 LNHDA, CDR2 SQIVND (reference sequence). Trimming pared 2 bases from V and 1 base from J, leaving 7 bases between. The CDR3 coding sequence is TGTGCCAGTAGTATACGCAGCCGCACAGATACGCAGTATTTT. Its translation: CASSIRSRTDTQYF.

This clonotype came up once. This chain uses TRBV5-6 with TRBJ1-1; D is ambiguous. Deletions cut 4 bases from V and 11 bases from J, with 27 bases between. Germline CDR1 SGHDT, CDR2 YYEEEE. The length of the CDR3 is 16 residues. The CDR3 DNA reads as TGTGCCAGCAGCGAGGCCGCGGGGTGGAGAACACTGAAGGCTTTCTTT. Amino acids: CASSEAAGWRTLKAFF.

The J gene is TRBJ1-1, the V gene TRBV11-3; no clear D. The CDR3 runs to 13 residues. In germline, CDR1 is SGHNT, CDR2 YENEEA. The ends were cut back, 0 bases at V and 3 bases at J, with 5 bases in the middle. The CDR3 nucleotides are TGTGCCAGCAGCTTAGACCGATACACTGAAGCTTTCTTT. As protein: CASSLDRYTEAFF.